The source of this TCR beta chain is a study of CD8+ T cells in alopecia areata. As for the study in general: Those treated were given oral tofacitinib at 5 to 10 mg twice daily. After 6 to 18 months of tofacitinib, follow-up continued 6 months off drug.

Extracted RNA was reverse transcribed, and the resulting cDNA served as sequencing template. The data were produced by immunoSEQ multiplex PCR, yet TCRdb's version contains in-frame clones alone and is incomplete. Among 150,000 to 200,000 clones listed, about 72% were seen once. V was pared by 7 bases and J by 4 bases, with 16 bases between. The germline V gene has CDR1 MNHEY and CDR2 SVGAGI. The CDR3 length is 14 residues. Sorting separated CD4+ and CD8+ T cells out of PBMCs. Specimen: CD8+ T cells sorted from blood, collected at week 0. This chain connects TRBV6-5 to TRBJ1-1; weak D call: TRBD1 (5 bases). The clonotype originates from a human donor with alopecia areata. In DNA, the CDR3 is TGTGCCAGCATAGGCTTCTTGGGGGGCACTGAAGCTTTCTTT. As protein: CASIGFLGGTEAFF.